This is a list of T cell receptor beta chains from one sample in a study of radiotherapy plus CTLA-4 blockade in lung cancer. The repertoire was sequenced with immunoSEQ multiplex PCR; TCRdb's copy has only in-frame clones and lacks some. The sample holds around 45,000 clones, approximately 90% seen once. The input for sequencing was peripheral blood, taken from a patient treated with radiotherapy plus ipilimumab. Every receptor here comes from a human donor with non-small cell lung cancer whose response to radiotherapy plus ipilimumab could not be evaluated. Each CDR3 is given with its conserved first and last residue. The D gene is left open where the match is weak. For some rows the clone size is stated as once, few or many, or as a class when expanded; others skip it.

length,size,J,V,D,DNA,CDR3
11,-,TRBJ2-7,TRBV7-8,-,TGTGCCAGCAGCTTCGGGAGCGAGCAGTACTTC,CASSFGSEQYF
15,-,TRBJ2-1,TRBV9,TRBD2,TGTGCCAGCAGCGTCAGCGGGGCAGACTACAATGAGCAGTTCTTC,CASSVSGADYNEQFF
11,-,TRBJ1-1,TRBV28,-,TGTGCCAGCACCTCGAGCACTGAAGCTTTCTTT,CASTSSTEAFF
14,-,TRBJ1-1,TRBV19,TRBD1,TGTGCCAGTAGCGACAGGGGGCAATACACTGAAGCTTTCTTT,CASSDRGQYTEAFF
15,-,TRBJ2-1,TRBV15,-,TGTGCCACCAGCAGAATGGGGGACATCTACAATGAGCAGTTCTTC,CATSRMGDIYNEQFF
16,once,TRBJ1-2,TRBV4-1,TRBD1,TGCGCCAGCAGCCCGCAACCGGGACAGGCGACCTATGGCTACACCTTC,CASSPQPGQATYGYTF
17,-,TRBJ1-1,TRBV4-3,-,TGCGCCAGCAGCCGGAACTACCACCAGGGTAGGGGTACTGAAGCTTTCTTT,CASSRNYHQGRGTEAFF
18,-,TRBJ2-2,TRBV5-3,-,TGTGCCATATCCGGGACACATCAAACCCCGTCGAACACCGGGGAGCTGTTTTTT,CAISGTHQTPSNTGELFF
12,-,TRBJ1-1,TRBV6-1,-,TGTGCCAGCCGACCGGGGAACACTGAAGCTTTCTTT,CASRPGNTEAFF
14,-,TRBJ2-7,TRBV4-3,-,TGCGCCAGCAGCCAAGATCGGCAGCGCCACGAGCAGTACTTC,CASSQDRQRHEQYF
18,-,TRBJ2-7,TRBV28,-,TGTGCCAGCAGTTTAGGGGGTGGGGGGGCGCTTAGACCCTACGAGCAGTACTTC,CASSLGGGGALRPYEQYF
16,few,TRBJ1-2,TRBV29-1,TRBD1,TGCAGCGTTGAAGACCCGGGACAGTTAGCTAACTATGGCTACACCTTC,CSVEDPGQLANYGYTF
16,-,TRBJ2-3,TRBV7-2,TRBD2,TGTGCCAGCAGCCATTTAGCGGGAGCCGGCACAGATACGCAGTATTTT,CASSHLAGAGTDTQYF
15,-,TRBJ2-1,TRBV19,TRBD2,TGTGCCAGTAGTATCGGACTAGCGGGAGGGTATGAGCAGTTCTTC,CASSIGLAGGYEQFF
14,-,TRBJ2-2,TRBV14,-,TGTGCCAGCAGCGGACAGCGGACTACCGGGGAGCTGTTTTTT,CASSGQRTTGELFF
16,-,TRBJ2-2,TRBV28,TRBD2,TGTGCCAGCAGTTTACACGCTAGCGGGAACACCGGGGAGCTGTTTTTT,CASSLHASGNTGELFF
12,once,TRBJ2-3,TRBV5-1,-,TGCGCCAGCAGCGTAAGCACAGATACGCAGTATTTT,CASSVSTDTQYF
16,-,TRBJ1-3,TRBV11-2,TRBD1,TGTGCCAGCAGCTTACAGGGGGTTAGCTCTGGAAACACCATATATTTT,CASSLQGVSSGNTIYF
17,-,TRBJ2-5,TRBV2,TRBD2,TGTGCCAGCAAAATCGATAGCGGGAGTCGTGCTGGAGAGACCCAGTACTTC,CASKIDSGSRAGETQYF
14,few,TRBJ1-2,TRBV14,-,TGTGCCAGCAGCCTACAGGCCCGGGGGTATGGCTACACCTTC,CASSLQARGYGYTF
15,-,TRBJ1-4,TRBV7-6,-,TGTGCCAGCAGCTTAGACCCAACAGGTGATGAAAAACTGTTTTTT,CASSLDPTGDEKLFF
13,once,TRBJ2-6,TRBV30,-,TGTGCCTCCGCGAGCTCTGGGGCCAACGTCCTGACTTTC,CASASSGANVLTF
13,-,TRBJ2-7,TRBV7-9,-,TGTGCCAGCAGCTTAGTAGGGAGGTACGAGCAGTACTTC,CASSLVGRYEQYF
14,once,TRBJ1-3,TRBV9,TRBD1,TGTGCCAGCAGCCACCCTGACAGGGGTGACACCATATATTTT,CASSHPDRGDTIYF
14,-,TRBJ2-1,TRBV2,TRBD2,TGTGCCAGCATAATACGGGCGGGGGACAATGAGCAGTTCTTC,CASIIRAGDNEQFF
15,-,TRBJ2-3,TRBV7-9,TRBD2,TGTGCCAGCAGCTTACTTACTAGCGGCACAGATACGCAGTATTTT,CASSLLTSGTDTQYF
16,-,TRBJ2-5,TRBV7-9,TRBD2,TGTGCCAGCAGCTTCCTACTAGCGGGAGGGGGGGAGACCCAGTACTTC,CASSFLLAGGGETQYF
16,-,TRBJ2-5,TRBV4-3,TRBD2,TGCGCCAGCAGCCAGGGGACTAGCGGGGCAACAGAGACCCAGTACTTC,CASSQGTSGATETQYF
14,-,TRBJ2-3,TRBV2,-,TGTGCCACCCTCTCCCCCTCTGGCCCAGATACGCAGTATTTT,CATLSPSGPDTQYF
14,-,TRBJ1-4,TRBV6-1,TRBD1,TGTGCCAGCAGTGACGGGACAGTAAAAGAAAAACTGTTTTTT,CASSDGTVKEKLFF
14,-,TRBJ1-2,TRBV25-1,-,TGTGCCAGCAGTGAAACACAGGGAACCACTGGCTACACCTTC,CASSETQGTTGYTF
14,-,TRBJ2-3,TRBV11-3,-,TGTGCCAGCAGCTTAGGAAGGGGCCCAGATACGCAGTATTTT,CASSLGRGPDTQYF
14,-,TRBJ2-3,TRBV7-2,-,TGTGCCAGCAGCTTAGAGGTCCTCCCGGGGACGCAGTATTTT,CASSLEVLPGTQYF
13,-,TRBJ1-2,TRBV2,-,TGTGCCAGCAGCCCCGGGACACTCTATGGCTACACCTTC,CASSPGTLYGYTF
15,-,TRBJ2-2,TRBV5-1,-,TGCGCCAGCAGCGTAGGACAAGCGAACACCGGGGAGCTGTTTTTT,CASSVGQANTGELFF
14,few,TRBJ1-5,TRBV19,-,TGTGCCAGTAGCCCGACAAGAACGAATCAGCCCCAGCATTTT,CASSPTRTNQPQHF
16,-,TRBJ2-1,TRBV5-1,TRBD2,TGCGCCAGCAGCTTGACTAGCGGGGGGACATACAATGAGCAGTTCTTC,CASSLTSGGTYNEQFF
13,-,TRBJ2-5,TRBV29-1,TRBD2,TGCAGCGTTCAGACTAGCGGGGGAGAGACCCAGTACTTC,CSVQTSGGETQYF
14,-,TRBJ2-3,TRBV18,TRBD1,TGTGCCAGCTCAGGACAGGGGGCAATGGATACGCAGTATTTT,CASSGQGAMDTQYF
14,-,TRBJ2-1,TRBV4-1,TRBD2,TGCGCCAGCAGCCAAGAGGCTAGCGGCAATGAGCAGTTCTTC,CASSQEASGNEQFF
14,-,TRBJ1-4,TRBV18,-,TGTGCCAGCTCACCACAGGAGCTAAATGAAAAACTGTTTTTT,CASSPQELNEKLFF
15,-,TRBJ2-7,TRBV5-4,TRBD1,TGTGCCAGCAGCTTGAAGTCAGGGGGTTCCTACGAGCAGTACTTC,CASSLKSGGSYEQYF
16,-,TRBJ2-1,TRBV5-4,TRBD2,TGTGCCAGCAGCCCCAGCCCTAGCGGGAGGTACAATGAGCAGTTCTTC,CASSPSPSGRYNEQFF
15,-,TRBJ1-1,TRBV28,TRBD1,TGTGCCAGCACTCTCGGAGGGGGCTGGTACACTGAAGCTTTCTTT,CASTLGGGWYTEAFF
12,-,TRBJ2-4,TRBV5-8,-,TGTGCCAGCAGCTTGGCCGGGAACATTCAGTACTTC,CASSLAGNIQYF
17,-,TRBJ1-6,TRBV5-1,TRBD1,TGCGCCAGCAGCGTCGGGACAGGGAGCCCCTATAATTCACCCCTCCACTTT,CASSVGTGSPYNSPLHF
12,-,TRBJ1-1,TRBV29-1,TRBD1,TGCAGCGTGGACAGGGGGCGCACTGAAGCTTTCTTT,CSVDRGRTEAFF
15,-,TRBJ2-3,TRBV9,TRBD2,TGTGCCAGCAGCGTAGAGACTAGCGGGAAAGATACGCAGTATTTT,CASSVETSGKDTQYF
14,-,TRBJ2-7,TRBV11-2,TRBD1,TGTGCCAGCAGCTCTGACAGGGTCTCCTACGAGCAGTACTTC,CASSSDRVSYEQYF